This T cell receptor beta chain is drawn from a study of identifying expanded T cells in peripheral blood. Healthy donors had no documented immune events, such as infections, while sampled. TCRdb's table, derived via immunoSEQ multiplex PCR, lists solely in-frame clones and lacks some. The sample holds 100,000 or so clones, more than 70% seen once. This TCR was recovered from a person between 18 and 75 years old in good health. The source material was blood.

The CDR3 DNA sequence: TGTGCCAGCAGTTACGTCAGTAATGAAAAACTGTTTTTT. It translates to CASSYVSNEKLFF. The chain joins TRBV6-6 to TRBJ1-4; D is uncertain. V dropped 2 bases and J dropped 4 bases, with 5 bases sitting between them. The CDR3 is 13 amino acids. Germline values: CDR1 MNHNY, CDR2 SVGAGI (reference sequence).